The present TCR beta chain was sequenced within a study of vaccination effects on CD4 cells after COVID-19. Before sequencing took place, the ViraFEST assay used viral peptide pools to expand antigen-specific CD4+ T cells. Cells that had been cultured for 10 days were the source of isolated CD4+ T cells. Prior SARS-CoV-2 infection was absent in the vaccine recipients, as shown by negative nucleocapsid antibodies. Findings and limits, study-wide: Late post-vaccination samples showed marked contraction of infection- and vaccine-induced clones.

Trimming removed 8 bases from V and 4 bases from J; junction bases left unmatched: 2. The germline V gene encodes CDR1 SNHLY and CDR2 FYNNEI. The CDR3 sequence is 12 residues long. Sequencing used immunoSEQ multiplex PCR; TCRdb keeps in-frame clones, though not all of them. Counted here are about 65,000 clones, more than 70% occurring once; the ten biggest clones make up 2.8%. A word on this clone: The target antigen is unknown.

The material was CD4+ T cells from PBMCs cultured with HCoV-NL63 spike peptides, obtained before COVID-19 vaccination. The chain has TRBV2 and TRBJ2-5, with TRBD1 identical over 9 bases. This TCR came from a human donor who received a COVID-19 vaccine. CDR3: CASGQGRETQYF. CDR3 in DNA: TGTGCCAGCGGACAGGGGCGAGAGACCCAGTACTTC.